What follows are 18 T cell receptor beta chains derived from one specimen sequenced in a study of blood T cells in healthy people across ages. A second PCR, run for about 7 to 12 cycles, used a sample-barcoded 5' primer plus a J-beta primer mix. TCRdb used MiXCR to reprocess the 5' RACE reads, holding one entry per CDR3 protein. The table lists roughly 1.5 million distinct CDR3 sequences, approximately 42% of them singletons, with about 3.8% in the top ten. Sequenced: blood. The origin of the receptors is a woman aged 18 to 35 in good health.

The CDR3 spells CATSDAHISSEQFF. CDR3 bases: TGTGCCACCAGCGACGCTCATATTTCGAGTGAGCAGTTCTTC. J is TRBJ2-1 and V is TRBV24-1; D gene ambiguous. This CDR3 region has 14 residues. The V gene lost 7 bases and the J gene lost 9 bases, with 18 bases spanning the gap. Looked up from germline, CDR1 is KGHDR and CDR2 is SFDVKD.

In its sample, this clonotype was seen a few times. The chain recombines TRBV24-1 with TRBJ2-1; 12 bases match TRBD2. With V trimmed by 3 bases and J by 6 bases, 2 bases remained unmatched. The CDR3 spans 15 residues. Germline CDR1 KGHDR, CDR2 SFDVKD. CDR3 sequence reads: CATSDASGRGNEQFF. In nucleotides, the CDR3 is TGTGCCACCAGTGATGCTAGCGGGAGGGGCAATGAGCAGTTCTTC.

The genes are TRBV6-1 and TRBJ1-5, with D hard to call. Germline V CDR1 and CDR2: MNHNS, SASEGT. Trimming removed 0 bases from V and 2 bases from J, with 11 bases in between. This CDR3 contains 16 residues. The CDR3 loop is CASSEAGGSGNQPQHF. The CDR3 nucleotides are TGTGCCAGCAGTGAAGCAGGCGGGTCCGGCAATCAGCCCCAGCATTTT.

A remark on this clonotype: At one of its ends the junction is not consistent with the germline gene, which may arise from a read error. The genes are TRBV20-1 and TRBJ2-2; D may match TRBD1 or TRBD2 (5 bases each). This CDR3 contains 16 residues. Germline V gives CDR1 DFQATT, CDR2 SNEGSKA (reference sequence). The CDR3 DNA reads as TGCAGTGCTGGAGATGGCGAGGGGCTAATAACCGGGGAGCTGTTTTTT. This encodes CSAGDGEGLITGELFF.

This clonotype was detected many times. The V call is TRBV6-1, the J call TRBJ2-7; the match to TRBD1 covers 7 bases. The CDR3 consists of 13 residues. The ends lost 6 bases at V and 2 bases at J; junction bases unmatched: 4. Germline CDR1 reads MNHNS; CDR2 reads SASEGT. DNA for the CDR3: TGTGCCAGCAGCGACAGGGCCCCCTACGAGCAGTACTTC. This encodes CASSDRAPYEQYF.

This clonotype was detected a few times. This sequence joins TRBV12-5 and TRBJ1-1, with D unclear. This CDR3 is 15 amino acids long. Germline lookup yields CDR1 LGHNT and CDR2 FRNRAP. Trimming left V 2 bases short and J 1 base short, with 11 bases between. CDR3 in amino acids: CASGLIMTPNTEAFF. Here the CDR3 DNA reads TGTGCTAGTGGTTTGATCATGACCCCGAACACTGAAGCTTTCTTT.

The V gene is TRBV29-1, the J gene TRBJ2-3, with 10 bases that match TRBD2. With 1 base clipped from V and 5 bases from J, the junction kept 9 bases outside the gene matches. Germline assignment: CDR1 SQVTM and CDR2 ANQGSEA. The CDR3 totals 16 residues. The CDR3 nucleotides are TGCAGCGTTGAAGGGATGCTAGCGGGAGATGTAGATACGCAGTATTTT. Translated: CSVEGMLAGDVDTQYF.

The chain recombines TRBV15 with TRBJ1-2; 9 bases line up with TRBD1. V was clipped by 0 bases and J by 7 bases; unmatched bases: 6. This CDR3 contains 15 residues. In germline, CDR1 is LNHNV, CDR2 YYDKDF (reference sequence). CDR3 coding DNA: TGTGCCACCAGCAGAGATATGGGACAGGGTTCTGGCTACACCTTC. Its protein product is CATSRDMGQGSGYTF.

The chain links TRBV4-3 to TRBJ2-3; TRBD2 agrees at 9 bases. With 2 bases clipped from V and 5 bases from J, the junction kept 2 bases outside the gene matches. CDR1 is LGHNA, CDR2 YSLEER, per germline. The CDR3 sequence is 14 residues long. For the CDR3, the DNA is TGCGCCAGCAGCCAACTTAGCGGGGGAGATACGCAGTATTTT. Translated: CASSQLSGGDTQYF.

In this sample, this clonotype turned up a few times. The genes are TRBV7-9 and TRBJ1-2; a possible D gene is TRBD1 (6 bases). Looked up from germline, CDR1 is SEHNR and CDR2 is FQNEAQ (reference sequence). Trimming shortened V by 1 base and J by 1 base, and 10 bases separated the two germline ends. This CDR3 has 15 residues. The CDR3 is CASSLGGPLNYGYTF. The CDR3, as DNA: TGTGCCAGCAGCTTAGGGGGGCCGCTTAACTATGGCTACACCTTC.

This clonotype occurred a few times. V gene TRBV4-3 combines with J gene TRBJ2-5, with D perhaps TRBD1 (6 bases). With 2 bases removed from V and 4 bases from J, the gap between germline ends came to 17 bases. Germline assignment: CDR1 LGHNA and CDR2 YSLEER. This CDR3 contains 16 residues. The CDR3 DNA is TGCGCCAGCAGCCAAATAATGGCAGGGGAAGGAGAGACCCAGTACTTC. This encodes CASSQIMAGEGETQYF.

This rearrangement joins TRBV7-2 to TRBJ1-2; D remains ambiguous. V was trimmed by 5 bases and J by 5 bases, leaving 12 bases between them. The germline gives CDR1 SGHTA, CDR2 FQGNSA. The CDR3 loop spans 13 amino acids. The CDR3 DNA reads TGTGCCAGCAGCCTGACGGCGAGGTATGGCTACACCTTC. Translating it yields CASSLTARYGYTF.

The V gene is TRBV4-3, the J gene TRBJ2-1; tentative D call: TRBD1 (6 bases). The CDR3 spans 18 residues. In germline, CDR1 is LGHNA, CDR2 YSLEER. Between the trimmed V and J ends, which lost 0 bases and 5 bases, there was a span of 20 bases. The CDR3 sequence: CASSQEGVGAHYDNEQFF. The DNA of the CDR3 is TGCGCCAGCAGCCAAGAAGGAGTGGGGGCGCATTATGACAATGAGCAGTTCTTC.

V and J are TRBV12-3 or TRBV12-4 and TRBJ2-1, with 8 bases that match TRBD2. V trimming: 6 bases; J trimming: 9 bases; junction bases outside the gene matches: 4. The CDR3 has 12 residues. The CDR3 sequence is CASRGTRGEQFF. The CDR3 nucleotides are TGTGCCAGCAGAGGGACTAGGGGTGAGCAGTTCTTC.

The table lists this clonotype with a few counts. V and J are TRBV6-5 and TRBJ1-2, with a weak D call TRBD1 (6 bases). V lost 6 bases and J lost 4, with 21 bases in between. The germline V gene encodes CDR1 MNHEY and CDR2 SVGAGI. This CDR3 has 16 amino acids. The CDR3, as DNA: TGTGCCAGCAGCCTCAACCCGACAGGAGTCATCTATGGCTACACCTTC. Amino acids: CASSLNPTGVIYGYTF.

V is TRBV27 and J is TRBJ2-2; D may match TRBD1 or TRBD2 (5 bases each). The germline CDR1 and CDR2 sequences are MNHEY and SMNVEV (reference sequence). The CDR3 runs to 15 residues. V was cut by 3 bases and J by 5 bases, with 13 bases left in between. CDR3 region: CASSFEGPWTGELFF. The CDR3, as DNA: TGTGCCAGCAGTTTCGAGGGACCGTGGACCGGGGAGCTGTTTTTT.

The chain employs TRBV20-1 and TRBJ1-2; D is ambiguous. The V end was cut by 6 bases, the J end by 0 bases, with 11 bases between. The CDR3 totals 13 residues. Germline CDR1 reads DFQATT; CDR2 reads SNEGSKA (reference sequence). CDR3 nucleotides: TGCAGTGCCAGAATCGTCCCTAACTATGGCTACACCTTC. It yields the protein CSARIVPNYGYTF.

This clonotype was seen a single time. The chain uses TRBV10-3 and TRBJ2-5; D gene ambiguous. There are 15 residues in the CDR3. The V end was cut by 2 bases, the J end by 2 bases, with 12 bases between. The germline CDR1 and CDR2 sequences are ENHRY and SYGVKD. The CDR3: CAISEAANYQETQYF. The CDR3, as DNA: TGTGCCATCAGTGAGGCGGCTAACTATCAAGAGACCCAGTACTTC.